These 20 T cell receptor beta chains were sequenced from one sample in a study of vaccination and CD4 T cells after COVID-19. Treatment given: roughly 11-day PBMC culture with coronavirus spike peptide pools or control peptides (ViraFEST assay). Those CD4+ T cells from the unexposed donor predate the COVID-19 pandemic (2011-2018). No antigen has been assigned to these receptors. Cultured CD4+ T-cell DNA underwent Oncomine TCR Beta short-read sequencing. TCRdb called the PCR reads again in MiXCR, with one record for every CDR3 protein. This sample has 2,000 to 3,000 distinct CDR3 sequences, with around 26% found just once. The sample was CD4+ T cells from blood, cultured in vitro. Source of these receptors: a human donor in good health.

By proportion, this clonotype is medium-sized. The chain recombines TRBV7-6 with TRBJ2-2; the D gene is possibly TRBD2 (5 bases). V shed 5 bases and J shed 5 bases, with 15 bases lying between them. Germline V lookup: CDR1 SGHVS, CDR2 FNYEAQ. This CDR3 spans 15 amino acids. This CDR3 reads CASSLGRGMTGELFF. The CDR3 nucleotides read TGTGCCAGCAGCCTCGGACGGGGAATGACCGGGGAGCTGTTTTTT.

This clonotype turned up a few times. This chain uses TRBV9 with TRBJ2-7, with a possible D match to TRBD2 (7 bases). CDR1 SGDLS and CDR2 YYNGEE come from the germline V gene. Between the trimmed V and J ends, which lost 0 bases and 6 bases, there was a span of 10 bases. The CDR3 contains 13 residues. In DNA, the CDR3 is TGTGCCAGCAGCGTAGCGGGGGGCGGCGAGCAGTACTTC. Its translation: CASSVAGGGEQYF. Supplemented by reference TRBV9 and TRBJ2-7, the full variable domain reads DSGVTQTPKHLITATGQRVTLRCSPRSGDLSVYWYQQSLDQGLQFLIQYYNGEERAKGNILERFSAQQFPDLHSELNLSSLELGDSALYFCASSVAGGGEQYFGPGTRLTVT.

This clonotype was observed a handful of times. The J gene is TRBJ1-1, the V gene TRBV28, with a possible D match to TRBD1 (6 bases). The V and J ends lost 2 bases and 3 bases respectively, with 13 bases between them. CDR3 length equals 15 residues. Germline lookup yields CDR1 MDHEN and CDR2 SYDVKM. The CDR3 region has the DNA TGTGCCAGCAGTTTACTGGGGGCGGTTTACACTGAAGCTTTCTTT. It codes for CASSLLGAVYTEAFF.

The chain has TRBV21-1 and TRBJ2-7; the table's D call TRBD1 went unverified against the DNA. TRBV21-1 is noted as a pseudogene. The CDR3 covers 19 residues. CDR3 nucleotides: TGTGCCAGCAGTACCCCGCGGGGGCTTGCGTCAGCGCACACCTACGAGCAGTACTTC. Protein sequence: CASSTPRGLASAHTYEQYF.

This clonotype occurred a few times. The V and J genes are TRBV6-1 and TRBJ2-7; 9 positions agree with TRBD1. V shed 6 bases, J shed 2 bases, and the junction held 5 bases outside the gene matches. Germline CDR1 reads MNHNS; CDR2 reads SASEGT. The CDR3 contains 14 residues. Written as DNA, the CDR3 is TGTGCCAGCAGCAGACAGGGGGGAACCTACGAGCAGTACTTC. This codes for CASSRQGGTYEQYF.

V usage is TRBV29-1 and J usage is TRBJ2-5; 7 nucleotides match TRBD2. The germline V gene encodes CDR1 SQVTM and CDR2 ANQGSEA. The ends lost 6 bases at V and 6 bases at J; junction bases unmatched: 7. CDR3 size: 12 residues. The CDR3 nucleotides are TGCAGCGTCTGGACTAGGGGAAAGACCCAGTACTTC. Amino acids: CSVWTRGKTQYF.

V is TRBV19 and J is TRBJ1-5; no clear D. This CDR3 is built from 12 residues. The germline V and J ends were trimmed by 7 bases and 4 bases, with 8 bases remaining between them. Germline V gene data show CDR1 as LNHDA and CDR2 as SQIVND (reference sequence). This CDR3 is CASKARNQPQHF. The CDR3 nucleotides are TGTGCCAGTAAGGCCAGAAATCAGCCCCAGCATTTT.

This clonotype has a handful of counts. This CDR3 is CSARDVGQGTDTQYF. In DNA form, the CDR3 reads TGCAGTGCTAGAGATGTGGGACAGGGTACAGATACGCAGTATTTT. The chain uses TRBV20-1 and TRBJ2-3, with TRBD1 matching over 9 bases. The germline CDR1 and CDR2 sequences are DFQATT and SNEGSKA (reference sequence). The V and J ends lost 0 bases and 3 bases, in that order; junction bases with no gene match: 4. This CDR3 comprises 15 residues.

Only a few counts were recorded for this clonotype. V is TRBV28 and J is TRBJ2-3, with 7 bases that match TRBD2. Trimming cost V 4 bases and J 2 bases; bases outside gene matches: 9. The CDR3 runs 16 residues. Germline V gene lookup returns CDR1 MDHEN and CDR2 SYDVKM. The CDR3 spells CASSSQGRGFTDTQYF. As DNA, the CDR3 is TGTGCCAGCAGTTCCCAAGGGCGGGGGTTCACAGATACGCAGTATTTT.

The rearrangement uses TRBV5-1 and TRBJ1-2, with D possibly matching TRBD1 (5 bases). Trimming took 4 bases from V and 5 from J, leaving 21 bases between them. Per the germline V gene, CDR1 is SGHRS and CDR2 is YFSETQ. The CDR3 has 16 residues. CDR3 protein: CASSADSSLTGYGYTF. The DNA of the CDR3 is TGCGCCAGCAGCGCCGACAGTTCCCTCACCGGTTATGGCTACACCTTC.

This clonotype was detected a few times. The DNA of the CDR3 is TGTGCCAGCAGTGGGGACCTCAGCGGGAAGACAGATACGCAGTATTTT. Amino acids: CASSGDLSGKTDTQYF. The chain links TRBV27 to TRBJ2-3; 7 nucleotides match TRBD2. The germline CDR1 and CDR2 sequences are MNHEY and SMNVEV (reference sequence). The junction had 11 bases not matched to a gene; V was cut back by 5 bases and J by 3 bases. The CDR3 is 16 residues long.

The genes are TRBV10-3 and TRBJ2-7; unclear D gene. V lost 2 bases, J lost 2 bases, and 7 bases lay in between. The CDR3 contains 13 residues. Germline V gives CDR1 ENHRY, CDR2 SYGVKD. The CDR3 nucleotides are TGTGCCATCAGTGAGGGCAGGACCTACGAGCAGTACTTC. Protein: CAISEGRTYEQYF.

Of note for this clonotype: The junction and the germline gene differ at one end; a read error may be behind it. The chain uses TRBV2 and TRBJ1-2, with 9 bases aligning to TRBD1. CDR3 size: 11 residues. CDR1 SNHLY and CDR2 FYNNEI come from the germline V gene. The CDR3 here is CASSPGQGQGF. Here the CDR3 DNA reads TGTGCCAGCAGTCCGGGACAGGGTCAAGGCTTC.

This clonotype was observed a few times. This sequence joins TRBV4-2 and TRBJ2-2; 11 nucleotides agree with TRBD2. J was trimmed by 6 bases and V by 4 bases; bases with no gene match: 13. This CDR3 region has 18 residues. CDR1 and CDR2 (germline): LGHNA, YNFKEQ. The CDR3 protein is CASSPTAGLAGGAGELFF. The CDR3 bases are TGTGCCAGCAGCCCCACGGCGGGCCTAGCGGGAGGTGCCGGGGAGCTGTTTTTT.

The V call is TRBV9, the J call TRBJ1-2, with D perhaps matching TRBD1 (5 bases). The CDR3 has 14 residues. Trimming stripped 0 bases from V and 2 bases from J, with 8 bases between. Germline loops: CDR1 SGDLS, CDR2 YYNGEE. CDR3 residues: CASSVGRGNYGYTF. The CDR3 DNA is TGTGCCAGCAGCGTAGGTCGGGGGAACTATGGCTACACCTTC.

This clonotype has just a few counts. Here the CDR3 DNA reads TGTGCCAGCAGCCACGGACAGAGCCAAGAGACCCAGTACTTC. Translating it yields CASSHGQSQETQYF. The genes are TRBV11-3 and TRBJ2-5; tentative D call: TRBD1 (6 bases). In germline, CDR1 is SGHNT, CDR2 YENEEA. V lost 5 bases and J 1 base, leaving 11 bases between the germline ends. The CDR3 contains 14 residues.

This clonotype was found a few times. The chain uses TRBV30 and TRBJ1-2; D may be TRBD1 (6 bases). CDR3 length: 12 amino acids. In germline, CDR1 is GTSNPN, CDR2 SVGIG (reference sequence). The germline V and J ends were trimmed by 3 bases and 3 bases, with 8 bases remaining between them. The CDR3 coding sequence is TGTGCCTGGAGGGGGGCGGACTATGGCTACACCTTC. Encoded protein: CAWRGADYGYTF.

In its sample, this clonotype is medium-sized. The chain combines TRBV20-1 with TRBJ1-5, with D perhaps TRBD1 (5 bases). The V end was cut by 0 bases, the J end by 9 bases, with 18 bases between. The CDR3 spans 15 residues. Germline assignment: CDR1 DFQATT and CDR2 SNEGSKA (reference sequence). The CDR3 spells CSARDGAGRNTPQHF. CDR3 nucleotides: TGCAGTGCTAGAGATGGGGCGGGGAGGAATACGCCCCAGCATTTT.

This clonotype was seen a handful of times. In DNA form, the CDR3 reads TGTGCCAGCAAACGGGGGTCCGGCACCTATAATTCACCCCTCCACTTT. Amino acid sequence: CASKRGSGTYNSPLHF. The chain is built from TRBV27 and TRBJ1-6; D possibly corresponds to TRBD1 (5 bases). CDR1 is MNHEY, CDR2 SMNVEV, per germline (reference sequence). Trimming shortened V by 7 bases and J by 2 bases, and 15 bases separated the two germline ends. This CDR3 spans 16 amino acids.

This clonotype counts as medium-sized (0.01 to 0.1%). The V call is TRBV20-1, the J call TRBJ1-6; D perhaps matches TRBD1 (6 bases). Germline V lookup: CDR1 DFQATT, CDR2 SNEGSKA (reference sequence). This CDR3 contains 16 residues. V was pared by 4 bases and J by 5 bases, with 18 bases between. The CDR3 DNA is TGCAGTGCTACCGGGTCAGGGGCTCTGGATAATTCACCCCTCCACTTT. Protein sequence: CSATGSGALDNSPLHF.